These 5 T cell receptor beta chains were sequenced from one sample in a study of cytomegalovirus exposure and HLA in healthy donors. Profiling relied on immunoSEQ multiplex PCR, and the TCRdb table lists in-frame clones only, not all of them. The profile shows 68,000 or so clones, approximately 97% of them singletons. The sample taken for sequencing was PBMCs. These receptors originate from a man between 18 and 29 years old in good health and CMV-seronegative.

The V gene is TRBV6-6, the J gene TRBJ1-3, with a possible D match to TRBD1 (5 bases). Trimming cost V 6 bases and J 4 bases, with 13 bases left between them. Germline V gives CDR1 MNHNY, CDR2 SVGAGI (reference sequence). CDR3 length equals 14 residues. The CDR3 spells CASRNKGSGNTIYF. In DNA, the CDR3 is TGTGCCAGCAGGAACAAGGGGTCGGGAAACACCATATATTTT.

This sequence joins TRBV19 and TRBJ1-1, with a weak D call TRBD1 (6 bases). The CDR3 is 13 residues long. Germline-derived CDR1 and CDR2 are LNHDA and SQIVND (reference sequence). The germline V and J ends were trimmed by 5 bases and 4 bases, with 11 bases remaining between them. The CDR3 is CASSSTGPTEAFF. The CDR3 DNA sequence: TGTGCCAGTAGTTCGACAGGCCCCACTGAAGCTTTCTTT.

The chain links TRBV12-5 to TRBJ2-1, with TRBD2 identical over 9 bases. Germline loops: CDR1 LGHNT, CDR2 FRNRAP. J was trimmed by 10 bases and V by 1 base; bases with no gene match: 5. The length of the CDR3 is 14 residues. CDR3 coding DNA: TGTGCTAGTGGTTTGGCGCGAGCGGGGGGAGAGCAGTTCTTC. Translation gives CASGLARAGGEQFF.

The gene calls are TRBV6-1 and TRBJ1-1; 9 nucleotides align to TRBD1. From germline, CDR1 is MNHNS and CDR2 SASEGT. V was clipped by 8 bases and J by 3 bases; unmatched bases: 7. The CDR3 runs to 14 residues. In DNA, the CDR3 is TGTGCCAGCGGAAACAGGGGGCTGTACACTGAAGCTTTCTTT. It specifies CASGNRGLYTEAFF.

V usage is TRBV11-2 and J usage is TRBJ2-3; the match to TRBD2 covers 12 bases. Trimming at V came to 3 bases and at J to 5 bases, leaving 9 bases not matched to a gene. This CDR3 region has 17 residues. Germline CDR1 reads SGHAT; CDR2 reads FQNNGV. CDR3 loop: CASSLMTSGSGLDTQYF. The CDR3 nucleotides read TGTGCCAGCAGCTTGATGACTAGCGGGAGTGGTCTAGATACGCAGTATTTT.